A single sample is the source of the 14 T cell receptor beta chains below, sequenced in a study of cytomegalovirus exposure and HLA in healthy donors. A multiplex PCR was run with 60 Vbeta primers and 13 Jbeta primers. Some clones are missing from TCRdb's copy, which holds only in-frame ones; the method was immunoSEQ multiplex PCR. The table records 95,000 to 150,000 clones, around 76% of them present only once. Specimen: PBMCs. The origin of the receptors is a man aged 55 to 69 in good health and CMV-seropositive.

This chain links TRBV5-1 with TRBJ2-1, with a tentative D call TRBD1 (6 bases). Trimming cost V 0 bases and J 6 bases, with 10 bases left between them. Germline CDR1 is SGHRS and CDR2 is YFSETQ. This CDR3 region has 14 residues. CDR3 sequence: CASSLEGRGNEQFF. DNA of the CDR3: TGCGCCAGCAGCTTGGAAGGCAGGGGCAATGAGCAGTTCTTC.

This chain connects TRBV9 to TRBJ2-7; tentative D call: TRBD2 (6 bases). The germline V gene has CDR1 SGDLS and CDR2 YYNGEE. V lost 0 bases and J 4 bases, leaving 17 bases between the germline ends. This CDR3 region has 16 residues. CDR3 nucleotides: TGTGCCAGCAGCGTAGGGGGGGAGATCGTCGCGTACGAGCAGTACTTC. The encoded protein is CASSVGGEIVAYEQYF.

CDR3: CASSFEGQSNTGELFF. CDR3 DNA sequence: TGCGCCAGCAGCTTCGAGGGACAGTCGAACACCGGGGAGCTGTTTTTT. The chain recombines TRBV5-1 with TRBJ2-2; 7 nucleotides match TRBD1. The germline V gene encodes CDR1 SGHRS and CDR2 YFSETQ. V lost 2 bases to trimming and J lost 0 bases; unmatched junction nucleotides: 4. The CDR3 consists of 16 residues. Supplemented by reference TRBV5-1 and TRBJ2-2, the full variable domain reads KAGVTQTPRYLIKTRGQQVTLSCSPISGHRSVSWYQQTPGQGLQFLFEYFSETQRNKGNFPGRFSGRQFSNSRSEMNVSTLELGDSALYLCASSFEGQSNTGELFFGEGSRLTVL.

V is TRBV2 and J is TRBJ1-1, with D possibly being TRBD1 (6 bases). Between the trimmed V and J ends, which lost 6 bases and 8 bases, there was a span of 13 bases. This CDR3 is built from 12 residues. Germline V gene sequence: CDR1 SNHLY, CDR2 FYNNEI. CDR3 DNA: TGTGCCAGCAGGGAGGACAGTAGAGAAGCTTTCTTT. Protein sequence: CASREDSREAFF.

Details on this clone: Mismatch with germline at one junction end may stem from a read error. The chain couples TRBV7-2 to TRBJ1-2, with TRBD1 identical over 8 bases. CDR1 and CDR2 (germline): SGHTA, FQGNSA. There are 19 residues in the CDR3. CDR3 region: CASSWGLPRDRPDNYSYTF. The CDR3 region has the DNA TGTGCCAGCAGCTGGGGACTCCCCCGGGACAGGCCCGATAACTATAGCTACACCTTC.

V and J are TRBV30 and TRBJ1-1, with no clear D. Trimming pared 0 bases from V and 7 bases from J, leaving 21 bases between. The CDR3 sequence is 16 residues long. Germline lookup yields CDR1 GTSNPN and CDR2 SVGIG (reference sequence). The CDR3 nucleotides read TGTGCCTGGAGTGTACGTCGTGTTCCGCTTGGGCTTGAAGCTTTCTTT. This sequence encodes CAWSVRRVPLGLEAFF.

This clone has only a few counts. The chain combines TRBV18 with TRBJ2-4, with D unclear. This CDR3 contains 14 residues. V lost 5 bases and J lost 5, with 13 bases in between. CDR1 and CDR2 from the germline V gene are KGHSH and LQKENI. The CDR3 reads CASSTLGHQNIQYF. CDR3 nucleotide sequence: TGTGCCAGCTCAACGCTAGGCCACCAAAACATTCAGTACTTC.

This clone has only a few counts. V usage is TRBV9 and J usage is TRBJ1-2; D may be TRBD1 (5 bases). The CDR3 is made up of 14 amino acids. The V end was cut by 4 bases, the J end by 4 bases, with 14 bases between. CDR1 SGDLS and CDR2 YYNGEE come from the germline V gene. For the CDR3, the DNA is TGTGCCAGCAGCACTCAGGAGGGGAGCTATGGCTACACCTTC. Its translation: CASSTQEGSYGYTF.

The chain couples TRBV6-1 to TRBJ2-2; a possible D gene is TRBD1 (6 bases). CDR3 length equals 15 residues. Germline CDR1 MNHNS, CDR2 SASEGT. Trimming removed 8 bases at V and 1 base at J, with 14 bases between. The CDR3 bases are TGTGCCAGCGCCCCAGGGGTTCTGAACACCGGGGAGCTGTTTTTT. This sequence encodes CASAPGVLNTGELFF.

The J gene is TRBJ1-3, the V gene TRBV6-6; TRBD1 matches 10 bases. The junction had 3 bases not matched to a gene; V was cut back by 2 bases and J by 8 bases. The CDR3 runs to 14 residues. Germline V gene data show CDR1 as MNHNY and CDR2 as SVGAGI (reference sequence). CDR3 sequence (DNA): TGTGCCAGCAGTTACCGCGGACAGGGGGACACCATATATTTT. Translated, it gives CASSYRGQGDTIYF.

The V and J genes are TRBV5-1 and TRBJ1-2, with 9 bases fitting TRBD1. The CDR3 covers 16 residues. Trimming removed 5 bases from V and 2 bases from J; junction bases left unmatched: 10. Germline V gene sequence: CDR1 SGHRS, CDR2 YFSETQ. CDR3 loop: CASREGTGTFNYGYTF. DNA for the CDR3: TGCGCCAGCAGGGAGGGGACAGGGACCTTCAACTATGGCTACACCTTC.

V usage is TRBV2 and J usage is TRBJ1-1, with D hard to call. The V gene's germline CDR1 is SNHLY and CDR2 FYNNEI. This CDR3 spans 14 amino acids. With 6 bases removed from V and 0 bases from J, the gap between germline ends came to 11 bases. Written as DNA, the CDR3 is TGTGCCAGCAGACTCACACGGGTGAACACTGAAGCTTTCTTT. The encoded protein is CASRLTRVNTEAFF.

J is TRBJ1-1 and V is TRBV19, with TRBD1 matching 9 bases. The CDR3 spans 14 residues. Germline CDR1 reads LNHDA; CDR2 reads SQIVND (reference sequence). Germline trimming cut 6 bases from V and 0 bases from J; bases unmatched to any gene: 2. CDR3 in DNA: TGTGCCAGTAGATGGACAGGGGTGAACACTGAAGCTTTCTTT. Its translation: CASRWTGVNTEAFF.

The V and J genes are TRBV6-6 and TRBJ2-7; 11 nucleotides agree with TRBD2. This CDR3 region has 15 residues. V gave up 4 bases and J gave up 6 bases; unmatched junction bases: 8. Germline V gene lookup returns CDR1 MNHNY and CDR2 SVGAGI (reference sequence). CDR3 nucleotides: TGTGCCAGCAGTTTCCTACTAGCGGGAGACCCCGAGCAGTACTTC. Protein sequence: CASSFLLAGDPEQYF.